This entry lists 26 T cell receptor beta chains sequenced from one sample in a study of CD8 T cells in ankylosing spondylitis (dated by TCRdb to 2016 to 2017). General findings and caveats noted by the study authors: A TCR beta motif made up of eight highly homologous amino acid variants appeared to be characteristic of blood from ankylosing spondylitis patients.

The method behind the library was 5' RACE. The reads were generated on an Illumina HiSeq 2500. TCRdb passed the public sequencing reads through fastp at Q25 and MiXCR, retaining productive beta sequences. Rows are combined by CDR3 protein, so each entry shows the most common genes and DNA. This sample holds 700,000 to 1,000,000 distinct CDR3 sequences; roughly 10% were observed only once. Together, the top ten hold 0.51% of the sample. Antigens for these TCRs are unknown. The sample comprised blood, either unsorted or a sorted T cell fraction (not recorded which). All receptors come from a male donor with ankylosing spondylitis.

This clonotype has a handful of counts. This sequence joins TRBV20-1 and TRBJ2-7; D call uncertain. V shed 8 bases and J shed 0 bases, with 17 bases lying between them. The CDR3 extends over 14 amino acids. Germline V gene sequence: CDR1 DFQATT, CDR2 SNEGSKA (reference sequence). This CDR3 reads CSPSYPAFSYEQYF. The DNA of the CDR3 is TGCAGTCCAAGCTACCCCGCATTCTCCTACGAGCAGTACTTC.

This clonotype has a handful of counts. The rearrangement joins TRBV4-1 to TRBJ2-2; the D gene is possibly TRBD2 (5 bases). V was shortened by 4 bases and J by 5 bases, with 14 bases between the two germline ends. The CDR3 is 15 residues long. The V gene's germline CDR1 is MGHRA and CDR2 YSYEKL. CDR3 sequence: CASSPTRGLTGELFF. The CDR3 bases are TGCGCCAGCAGCCCGACCCGAGGGCTTACCGGGGAGCTGTTTTTT.

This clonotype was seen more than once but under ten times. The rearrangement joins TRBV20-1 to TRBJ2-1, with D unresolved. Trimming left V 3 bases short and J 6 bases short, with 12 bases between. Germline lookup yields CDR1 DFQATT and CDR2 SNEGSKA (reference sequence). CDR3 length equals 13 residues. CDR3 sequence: CSASYQAPNEQFF. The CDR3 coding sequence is TGCAGTGCTAGCTATCAAGCCCCCAATGAGCAGTTCTTC.

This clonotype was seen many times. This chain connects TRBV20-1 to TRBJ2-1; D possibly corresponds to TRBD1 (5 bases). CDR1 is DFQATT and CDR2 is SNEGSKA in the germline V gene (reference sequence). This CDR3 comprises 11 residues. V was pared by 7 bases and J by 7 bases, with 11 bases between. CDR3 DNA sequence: TGCAGTGTAGGCAGGGCGAATGAGCAGTTCTTC. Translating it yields CSVGRANEQFF.

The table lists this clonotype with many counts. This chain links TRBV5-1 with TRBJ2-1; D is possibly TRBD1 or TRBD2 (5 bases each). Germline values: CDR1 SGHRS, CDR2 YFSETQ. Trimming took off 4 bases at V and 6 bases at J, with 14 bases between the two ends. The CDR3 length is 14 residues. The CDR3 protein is CASSPVGTINEQFF. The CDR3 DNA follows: TGCGCCAGCAGCCCCGTCGGGACGATCAATGAGCAGTTCTTC. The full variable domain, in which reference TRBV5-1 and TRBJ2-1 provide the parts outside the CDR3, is KAGVTQTPRYLIKTRGQQVTLSCSPISGHRSVSWYQQTPGQGLQFLFEYFSETQRNKGNFPGRFSGRQFSNSRSEMNVSTLELGDSALYLCASSPVGTINEQFFGPGTRLTVL.

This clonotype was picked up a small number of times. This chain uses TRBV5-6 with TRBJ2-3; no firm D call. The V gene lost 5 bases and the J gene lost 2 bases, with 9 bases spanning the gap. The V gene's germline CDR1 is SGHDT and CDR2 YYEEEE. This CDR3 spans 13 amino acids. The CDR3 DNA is TGTGCCAGCAGGCCGGACGTCACAGATACGCAGTATTTT. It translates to CASRPDVTDTQYF.

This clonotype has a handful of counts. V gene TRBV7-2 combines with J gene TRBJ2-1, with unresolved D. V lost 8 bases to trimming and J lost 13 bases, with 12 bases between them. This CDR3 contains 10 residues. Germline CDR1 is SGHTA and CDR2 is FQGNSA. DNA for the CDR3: TGTGCCAGCTACCAATGGTCTCAGTTCTTC. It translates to CASYQWSQFF.

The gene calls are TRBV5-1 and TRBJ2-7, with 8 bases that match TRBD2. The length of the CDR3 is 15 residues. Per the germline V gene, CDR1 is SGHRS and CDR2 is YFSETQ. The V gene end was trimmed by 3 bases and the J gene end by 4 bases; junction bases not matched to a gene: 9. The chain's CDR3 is CASSSDVAGRYEQYF. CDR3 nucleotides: TGCGCCAGCAGCTCCGACGTAGCGGGACGGTACGAGCAGTACTTC.

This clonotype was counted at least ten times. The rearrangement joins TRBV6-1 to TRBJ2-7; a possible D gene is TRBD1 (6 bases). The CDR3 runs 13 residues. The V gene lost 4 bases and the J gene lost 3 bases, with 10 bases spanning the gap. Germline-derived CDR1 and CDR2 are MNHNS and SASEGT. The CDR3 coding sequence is TGTGCCAGCAGTGTACAGGGTTACTACGAGCAGTACTTC. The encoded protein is CASSVQGYYEQYF.

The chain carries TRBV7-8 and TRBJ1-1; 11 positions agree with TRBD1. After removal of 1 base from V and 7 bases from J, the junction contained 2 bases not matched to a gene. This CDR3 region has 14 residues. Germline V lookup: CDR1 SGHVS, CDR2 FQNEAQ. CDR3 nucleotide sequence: TGTGCCAGCAGCTTAGGGACAGGGGGCGTTGAAGCTTTCTTT. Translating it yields CASSLGTGGVEAFF.

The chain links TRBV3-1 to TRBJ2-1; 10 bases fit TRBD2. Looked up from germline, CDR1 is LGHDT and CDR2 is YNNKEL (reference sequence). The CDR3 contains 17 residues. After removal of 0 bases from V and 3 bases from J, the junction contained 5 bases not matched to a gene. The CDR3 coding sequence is TGTGCCAGCAGCCAAGATCTGTTAGCGGGAGGCTACAATGAGCAGTTCTTC. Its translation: CASSQDLLAGGYNEQFF.

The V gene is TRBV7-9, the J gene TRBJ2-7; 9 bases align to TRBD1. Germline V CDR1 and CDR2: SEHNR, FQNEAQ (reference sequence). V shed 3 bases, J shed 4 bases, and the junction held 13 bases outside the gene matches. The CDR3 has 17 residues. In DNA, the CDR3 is TGTGCCAGCAGCTTTCTACACGGGGGACAGGGTAATTACGAGCAGTACTTC. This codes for CASSFLHGGQGNYEQYF. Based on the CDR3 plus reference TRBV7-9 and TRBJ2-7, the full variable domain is DTGVSQNPRHKITKRGQNVTFRCDPISEHNRLYWYRQTLGQGPEFLTYFQNEAQLEKSRLLSDRFSAERPKGSFSTLEIQRTEQGDSAMYLCASSFLHGGQGNYEQYFGPGTRLTVT.

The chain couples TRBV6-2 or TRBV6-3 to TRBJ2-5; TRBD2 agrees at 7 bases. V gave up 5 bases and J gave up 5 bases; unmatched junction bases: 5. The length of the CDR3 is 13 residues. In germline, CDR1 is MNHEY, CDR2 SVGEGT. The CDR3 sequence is CASSVWGGETQYF. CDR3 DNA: TGTGCCAGCAGTGTTTGGGGGGGGGAGACCCAGTACTTC.

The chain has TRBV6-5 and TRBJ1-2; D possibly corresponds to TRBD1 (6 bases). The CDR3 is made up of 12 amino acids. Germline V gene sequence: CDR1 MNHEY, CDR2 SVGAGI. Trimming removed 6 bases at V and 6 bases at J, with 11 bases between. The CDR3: CASRLTGHGYTF. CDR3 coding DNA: TGTGCCAGCAGGCTGACAGGCCATGGCTACACCTTC.

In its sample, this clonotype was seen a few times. CDR3 in amino acids: CSPAGGGFGDTQYF. CDR3 sequence (DNA): TGCAGTCCTGCGGGTGGGGGGTTCGGAGATACGCAGTATTTT. The chain joins TRBV20-1 to TRBJ2-3; TRBD2 might be the D (6 bases). Deletions cut 8 bases from V and 5 bases from J, with 20 bases between. The germline CDR1 and CDR2 sequences are DFQATT and SNEGSKA (reference sequence). The CDR3 totals 14 residues.

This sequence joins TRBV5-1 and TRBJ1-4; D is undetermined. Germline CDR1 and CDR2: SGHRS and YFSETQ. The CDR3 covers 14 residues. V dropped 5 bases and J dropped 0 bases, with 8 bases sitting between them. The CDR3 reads CASRLVTTNEKLFF. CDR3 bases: TGCGCCAGCAGACTGGTGACAACTAATGAAAAACTGTTTTTT.

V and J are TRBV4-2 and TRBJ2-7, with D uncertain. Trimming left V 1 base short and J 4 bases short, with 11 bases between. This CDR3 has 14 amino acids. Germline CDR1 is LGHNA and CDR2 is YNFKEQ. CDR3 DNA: TGTGCCAGCAGCCAAGTTCGCTCGCGGTACGAGCAGTACTTC. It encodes CASSQVRSRYEQYF.

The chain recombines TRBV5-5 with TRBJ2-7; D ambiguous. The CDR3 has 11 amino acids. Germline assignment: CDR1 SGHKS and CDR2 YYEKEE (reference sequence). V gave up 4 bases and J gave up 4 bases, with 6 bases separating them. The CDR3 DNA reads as TGTGCCAGCAGCACATGGTACGAGCAGTACTTC. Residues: CASSTWYEQYF.

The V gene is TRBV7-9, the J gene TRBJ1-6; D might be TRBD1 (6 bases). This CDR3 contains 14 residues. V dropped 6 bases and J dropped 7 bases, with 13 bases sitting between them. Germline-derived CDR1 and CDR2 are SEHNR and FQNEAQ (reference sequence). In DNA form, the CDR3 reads TGTGCCAGCAGACTCGGCCAGGGGAATTCACCCCTCCACTTT. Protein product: CASRLGQGNSPLHF.

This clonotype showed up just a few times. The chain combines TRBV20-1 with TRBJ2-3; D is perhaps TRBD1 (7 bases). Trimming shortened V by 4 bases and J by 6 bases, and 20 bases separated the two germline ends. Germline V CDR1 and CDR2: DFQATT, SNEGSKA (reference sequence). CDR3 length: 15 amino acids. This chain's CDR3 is CSATRQGGMRDTQYF. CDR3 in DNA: TGCAGTGCTACGAGACAGGGAGGTATGAGGGATACGCAGTATTTT.

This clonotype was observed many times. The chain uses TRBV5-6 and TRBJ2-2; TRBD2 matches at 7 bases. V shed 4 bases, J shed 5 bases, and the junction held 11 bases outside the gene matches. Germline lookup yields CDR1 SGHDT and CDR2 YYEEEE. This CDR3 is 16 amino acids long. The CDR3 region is CASSRTRWQGTGELFF. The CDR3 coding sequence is TGTGCCAGCAGCCGGACTAGGTGGCAAGGAACCGGGGAGCTGTTTTTT.

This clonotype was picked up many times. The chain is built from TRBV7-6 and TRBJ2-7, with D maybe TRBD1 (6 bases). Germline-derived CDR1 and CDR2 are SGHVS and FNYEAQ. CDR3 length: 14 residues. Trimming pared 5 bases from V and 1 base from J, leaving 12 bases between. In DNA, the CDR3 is TGTGCCAGCAGCGCAACACAGGGATCCTACGAGCAGTACTTC. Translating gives CASSATQGSYEQYF.

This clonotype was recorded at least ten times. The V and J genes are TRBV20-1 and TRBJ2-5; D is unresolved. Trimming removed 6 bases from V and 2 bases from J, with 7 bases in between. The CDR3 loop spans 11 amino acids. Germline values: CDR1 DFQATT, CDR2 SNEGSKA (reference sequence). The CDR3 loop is CSATQQETQYF. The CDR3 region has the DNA TGCAGTGCAACTCAGCAAGAGACCCAGTACTTC.

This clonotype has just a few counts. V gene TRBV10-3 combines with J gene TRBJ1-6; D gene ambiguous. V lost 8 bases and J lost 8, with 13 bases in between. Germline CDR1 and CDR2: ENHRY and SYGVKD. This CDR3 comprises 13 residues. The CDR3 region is CAIRRSGDSPLHF. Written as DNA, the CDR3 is TGTGCCATCCGACGGTCAGGTGATTCACCCCTCCACTTT.

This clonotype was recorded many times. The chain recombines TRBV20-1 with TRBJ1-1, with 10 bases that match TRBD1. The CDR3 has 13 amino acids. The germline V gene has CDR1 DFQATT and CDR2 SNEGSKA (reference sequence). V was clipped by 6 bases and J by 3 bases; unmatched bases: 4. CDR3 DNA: TGCAGTGCCCCGGACAGGGGGGACACTGAAGCTTTCTTT. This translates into CSAPDRGDTEAFF.

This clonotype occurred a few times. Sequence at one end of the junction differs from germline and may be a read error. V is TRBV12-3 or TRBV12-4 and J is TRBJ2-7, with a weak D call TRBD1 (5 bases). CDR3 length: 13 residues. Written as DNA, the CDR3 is TGTGCCAGCAGAAGGGCAGGGTCCTTCGTTTTGGACTTC. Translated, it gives CASRRAGSFVLDF.